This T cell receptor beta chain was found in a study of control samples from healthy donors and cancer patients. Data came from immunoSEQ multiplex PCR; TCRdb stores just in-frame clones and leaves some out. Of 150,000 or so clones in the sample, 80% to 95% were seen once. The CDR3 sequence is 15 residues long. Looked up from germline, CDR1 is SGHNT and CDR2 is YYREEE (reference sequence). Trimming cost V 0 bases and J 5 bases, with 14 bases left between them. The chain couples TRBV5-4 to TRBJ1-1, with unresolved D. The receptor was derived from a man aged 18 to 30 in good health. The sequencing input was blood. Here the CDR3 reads CASSLDRAMWTEAFF. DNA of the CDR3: TGTGCCAGCAGCTTGGACCGAGCCATGTGGACTGAAGCTTTCTTT.